These 4 T cell receptor beta chains were all obtained from the same sample, sequenced in a study of CD8+ T cells in alopecia areata (dated by TCRdb to between 2018 and 2020). The library was obtained by the immunoSEQ multiplex PCR assay. RNA was extracted from all samples and reverse transcribed into cDNA, which served as template for TCR sequencing. This immuneACCESS table, as held by TCRdb, lists in-frame sequences with V and J called but not all clones. Of the missing ones, under half trace to an unresolved V gene in checked studies; the others have no known cause. This sample gives 95,000 to 150,000 clones in total; 60% to 65% of them show up just once. The ten largest clones capture 4.5% to 6% of the sample. In the paper's terms, the time point label means: approximately 4 weeks on oral tofacitinib. The sample's treatment or condition, from its label and the paper: oral pan-JAK inhibitor, 5-10 mg twice daily.

The sequenced sample was CD4+ T cells sorted from blood, obtained at week 4, from a patient treated with tofacitinib. The receptors originated from a human donor with alopecia areata.

This chain joins TRBV7-9 and TRBJ2-7, with D unresolved. Per germline, CDR1 SEHNR and CDR2 FQNEAQ (reference sequence). V shed 3 bases and J shed 5 bases, with 5 bases lying between them. This CDR3 is 11 amino acids long. CDR3 DNA sequence: TGTGCCAGCAGCTTGTTCCACGAGCAGTACTTC. It encodes CASSLFHEQYF.

This clone was counted a single time. V and J are TRBV29-1 and TRBJ1-4; D possibly corresponds to TRBD1 (6 bases). Trimming removed 7 bases from V and 5 bases from J, with 11 bases in between. This CDR3 comprises 12 residues. From germline, CDR1 is SQVTM and CDR2 ANQGSEA. The CDR3 nucleotides are TGCAGCGGCCGGGACATGAATGAAAAACTGTTTTTT. Protein: CSGRDMNEKLFF.

This sequence joins TRBV9 and TRBJ1-2; 8 bases agree with TRBD1. The CDR3 is 14 amino acids. V dropped 3 bases and J dropped 4; count of bases not matched to a gene: 5. Germline V gives CDR1 SGDLS, CDR2 YYNGEE. CDR3 bases: TGTGCCAGCAGCGACGGGACAGGAGGCTATGGCTACACCTTC. As protein: CASSDGTGGYGYTF.

This clone showed up just once. The chain links TRBV27 to TRBJ2-5; 9 bases agree with TRBD1. With V trimmed by 4 bases and J by 2 bases, 11 bases remained unmatched. The CDR3 runs 17 residues. Germline V gene lookup returns CDR1 MNHEY and CDR2 SMNVEV (reference sequence). The CDR3 reads CASSYLQGARGQETQYF. DNA of the CDR3: TGTGCCAGCAGTTATCTACAGGGGGCGCGCGGGCAAGAGACCCAGTACTTC.